Reported below is one T cell receptor (beta chain). Repertoires were generated with immunoSEQ multiplex PCR, while TCRdb's copy carries only in-frame clones and drops some. The sample has around 65,000 clones, approximately 90% seen once. The data were taken from a study of OX40 agonist ivuxolimab in advanced cancers. Trimming cost V 0 bases and J 2 bases, with 11 bases left between them. The CDR3 has 15 residues. The germline CDR1 and CDR2 sequences are LGHNA and YSLEER. This chain uses TRBV4-3 with TRBJ2-7, with D perhaps TRBD1 (6 bases). The material sequenced was CD4+ or CD8+ T cells sorted from blood, taken in a trial of the OX40 agonist ivuxolimab. This clonotype was sampled from an adult with an advanced solid tumor such as melanoma, head and neck, liver or kidney cancer. DNA of the CDR3: TGCGCCAGCAGCCAAGACAGGGGTTCCACCTACGAGCAGTACTTC. Translating it yields CASSQDRGSTYEQYF.